This T cell receptor beta chain was obtained from a study of blood T cell repertoires in COVID-19. About the study: The cDNA or gDNA used as material had been derived from T cells, B-cell-depleted T cells, or PBMCs.

In the authors' methods: Scientists estimated how many nucleated cells there were by amplifying reference gene primers. Profiled with immunoSEQ multiplex PCR; TCRdb holds only in-frame clones, not every one. The DNA was the basis for D and trimming; V, J and clone size are from that table. This sample has around 81,000 clones, with around nine tenths found just once. V lost 0 bases and J 5 bases, leaving 17 bases between the germline ends. The CDR3 is 17 residues long. CDR1 is LGHNA, CDR2 YSLEER, per germline. This chain joins TRBV4-3 and TRBJ2-1, with D maybe TRBD1 (7 bases). The TCR originated in a woman in her fifties or sixties with acute or convalescent COVID-19. The sequenced sample was peripheral blood. CDR3 loop: CASSQDSGGTVDNEQFF. The CDR3 region has the DNA TGCGCCAGCAGCCAAGATTCGGGCGGGACAGTTGACAATGAGCAGTTCTTC.